This TCR beta chain originates from a study of radiotherapy plus CTLA-4 blockade in lung cancer. The study's findings and limits: After treatment with radiotherapy plus ipilimumab, TCR clones that came from the tumor expanded in blood.

Here immunoSEQ multiplex PCR was the method, and the copy in TCRdb shows in-frame clones only, minus some. Among tens of thousands of clones listed, around 80% were seen once. A word on this clone: Its antigen is unidentified.

Trimming pared 4 bases from V and 4 bases from J, leaving 5 bases between. This CDR3 is 11 amino acids long. Germline-derived CDR1 and CDR2 are SGHAT and FQNNGV. The TCR was taken from a human donor with non-small cell lung cancer who had a complete response to radiotherapy plus ipilimumab. This material consisted of peripheral blood, taken from a patient treated with radiotherapy plus ipilimumab. The rearrangement links TRBV11-2 to TRBJ2-7; no firm D call. CDR3 nucleotides: TGTGCCAGCAGCTATCAATACGAGCAGTACGTC. Translated, it gives CASSYQYEQYV.